Listed below are T cell receptor beta chains from one sample, sequenced in a study of blood T cell repertoires in COVID-19. Repertoires were generated with immunoSEQ multiplex PCR, while TCRdb's copy carries only in-frame clones and drops some. The sample lists under 200,000 clones, more than 70% seen once, with approximately 5.5% in the top ten. Sequencing was done on a sample of peripheral blood. The receptors come from a man between 40 and 49 years old with active or convalescent COVID-19. CDR3s include the opening cysteine and the closing phenylalanine or tryptophan. The D gene is left open where the match is weak. Only part of the rows carry a size: once, few, many, or a class if the clone is expanded.

>NA|TRBJ2-4|NA|TRBV19
CASSIVGALGNFGKNIQYF
TGTGCCAGTAGTATAGTAGGGGCTTTGGGCAATTTCGGCAAAAACATTCAGTACTTC
>TRBD1|TRBJ1-6|NA|TRBV14
CASSQRRQGADSPLHF
TGTGCCAGCAGCCAGCGAAGACAGGGAGCGGATTCACCCCTCCACTTT
>NA|TRBJ1-2|few|TRBV19
CASSDNTFGYTF
TGTGCCAGTAGTGACAACACGTTTGGCTACACCTTC
>TRBD2|TRBJ2-1|NA|TRBV27
CASSLGGGSRGEQFF
TGTGCCAGCAGTTTAGGGGGGGGTAGCCGGGGTGAGCAGTTCTTC
>NA|TRBJ1-4|NA|TRBV19
CASSIFITTGEKLFF
TGTGCCAGTAGTATTTTTATAACCACCGGGGAAAAACTGTTTTTT
>TRBD1|TRBJ2-3|NA|TRBV7-2
CASSRRTGVTDTQYF
TGTGCCAGCAGCCGCCGGACAGGGGTAACAGATACGCAGTATTTT
>NA|TRBJ1-1|NA|TRBV7-9
CASSLRGTEAFF
TGTGCCAGCAGCTTAAGGGGAACTGAAGCTTTCTTT
>NA|TRBJ2-7|NA|TRBV25-1
CASSGVLSYEQYF
TGTGCCAGCAGTGGAGTACTCTCCTACGAGCAGTACTTC
>NA|TRBJ2-7|NA|TRBV27
CASGSAYEQYF
TGTGCCAGCGGCAGTGCCTACGAGCAGTACTTC
>NA|TRBJ2-3|NA|TRBV5-8
CASTNTDTQYF
TGTGCCAGCACAAACACAGATACGCAGTATTTT
>TRBD2|TRBJ2-2|NA|TRBV19
CASLPGGRGTGELFF
TGTGCCAGTCTCCCGGGGGGTAGGGGCACCGGGGAGCTGTTTTTT
>NA|TRBJ2-5|NA|TRBV3-1/TRBV3-2
CASSQELGKTQYF
TGTGCCAGCAGCCAAGAACTGGGCAAGACCCAGTACTTC
>TRBD1|TRBJ2-7|once|TRBV10-3
CAIRGQAVEEDEQYF
TGTGCCATCAGGGGACAGGCGGTAGAAGAAGACGAGCAGTACTTC
>NA|TRBJ2-7|NA|TRBV5-1
CASSLRRDYEQYF
TGCGCCAGCAGCTTGCGCAGGGACTACGAGCAGTACTTC
>NA|TRBJ2-1|NA|TRBV6-5
CASSPRNRYNEQFF
TGTGCCAGCAGTCCTAGGAACAGGTACAATGAGCAGTTCTTC
>TRBD1|TRBJ1-5|NA|TRBV6-1
CASSDPGTGSMGNQPQHF
TGTGCCAGCAGTGATCCCGGGACAGGGAGTATGGGCAATCAGCCCCAGCATTTT
>TRBD1|TRBJ2-7|NA|TRBV20-1
CSAGTVYEQYF
TGCAGTGCCGGGACAGTCTACGAGCAGTACTTC
>NA|TRBJ1-2|NA|TRBV5-1
CASSLAGGGTNYGYTF
TGCGCCAGCAGCTTGGCAGGCGGGGGTACTAACTATGGCTACACCTTC
>NA|TRBJ2-3|NA|TRBV24-1
CATSEGVLNTQYF
TGTGCCACCAGCGAAGGGGTTCTAAATACGCAGTATTTT
>NA|TRBJ2-7|NA|TRBV6-1
CASSDQRLYEQYF
TGTGCCAGCAGTGACCAACGACTTTACGAGCAGTACTTC
>TRBD1|TRBJ2-7|NA|TRBV6-2/TRBV6-3
CASSSGTGLTYEQYF
TGTGCCAGCAGTTCGGGGACAGGGTTGACCTACGAGCAGTACTTC
>TRBD2|TRBJ2-1|NA|TRBV9
CASSPREHPYNEQFF
TGTGCCAGCAGCCCGCGGGAGCACCCCTACAATGAGCAGTTCTTC
>TRBD2|TRBJ2-1|NA|TRBV6-6
CASSPNIAGGGYNEQFF
TGTGCCAGCAGTCCCAATATAGCGGGCGGGGGATACAATGAGCAGTTCTTC
>TRBD1|TRBJ2-2|once|TRBV19
CASSRTGEVTGELFF
TGTGCCAGTAGTAGGACAGGGGAAGTTACCGGGGAGCTGTTTTTT
>TRBD2|TRBJ2-7|NA|TRBV3-1/TRBV3-2
CASSGFGTSGLNISYEQYF
TGTGCCAGCAGCGGGTTCGGGACTAGCGGCCTCAACATCTCCTACGAGCAGTACTTC
>TRBD2|TRBJ2-2|NA|TRBV9
CASRDKSGGATNTGELFF
TGTGCCAGCAGGGATAAGTCGGGGGGAGCGACGAACACCGGGGAGCTGTTTTTT
>TRBD1|TRBJ1-3|once|TRBV7-2
CASSVIQGEGNTIYF
TGTGCCAGCAGCGTAATACAGGGGGAAGGAAACACCATATATTTT
>TRBD1|TRBJ2-7|NA|TRBV19
CASSATGAYEQYF
TGTGCCAGTAGTGCTACAGGGGCGTACGAGCAGTACTTC
>TRBD2|TRBJ2-7|once|TRBV9
CASSVDSGRGYEQYF
TGTGCCAGCAGCGTCGATAGCGGGAGAGGGTACGAGCAGTACTTC
>NA|TRBJ1-6|NA|TRBV4-3
CASSQGTDSPLHF
TGCGCCAGCAGCCAAGGGACAGATTCACCCCTCCACTTT
>TRBD1|TRBJ1-1|NA|TRBV7-9
CASSQPYRGIGTEAFF
TGTGCCAGCAGCCAACCTTACAGGGGAATTGGAACTGAAGCTTTCTTT
>TRBD1|TRBJ2-3|NA|TRBV5-4
CASYRTGSTDTQYF
TGTGCCAGCTACCGGACAGGGTCAACAGATACGCAGTATTTT
>TRBD1|TRBJ1-4|NA|TRBV27
CASSNSGTGVEKLFF
TGTGCCAGCAGTAACTCCGGGACAGGGGTGGAAAAACTGTTTTTT
>NA|TRBJ1-3|NA|TRBV2
CASSERGIPGNTIYF
TGTGCCAGCAGTGAAAGGGGGATTCCTGGAAACACCATATATTTT
>NA|TRBJ1-4|NA|TRBV6-5
CASRPGLPNEKLFF
TGTGCCAGCAGACCGGGACTCCCTAATGAAAAACTGTTTTTT
>NA|TRBJ1-3|NA|TRBV29-1
CSVESRPGNTIYF
TGCAGCGTTGAGTCGAGGCCTGGAAACACCATATATTTT
>NA|TRBJ2-1|NA|TRBV20-1
CSASGGGFSYNEQFF
TGCAGTGCTAGTGGAGGCGGGTTCTCCTACAATGAGCAGTTCTTC
>NA|TRBJ1-1|NA|TRBV6-5
CASSHDRLFNTEAFF
TGTGCCAGCAGCCACGACAGATTATTTAACACTGAAGCTTTCTTT
>TRBD1|TRBJ2-5|NA|TRBV3-1/TRBV3-2
CASTATGGAQTQYF
TGTGCCAGCACAGCAACAGGGGGCGCCCAGACCCAGTACTTC
>TRBD2|TRBJ2-1|NA|TRBV7-3
CASSLTSGGLEQFF
TGTGCCAGCAGCTTGACTAGCGGGGGTTTAGAGCAGTTCTTC